The rows below give T cell receptor beta chains drawn from one sample of a study of control samples from healthy donors and cancer patients. Repertoires were generated with immunoSEQ multiplex PCR, while TCRdb's copy carries only in-frame clones and drops some. The sample lists 110,000 or so clones; roughly 90% were seen once. The sequencing sample was made of blood. The origin of the receptors is a man between 45 and 60 years old in good health. The CDR3 runs from the conserved cysteine through the conserved F or W. D genes are given only for firm matches. The listing skips clone size in some rows; elsewhere it reads once, few, many or a size class.

V	length	J	size	D	DNA	CDR3
TRBV11-2	14	TRBJ2-7	-	-	TGTGCCAGCAGCTTGACAGACACATCCTACGAGCAGTACTTC	CASSLTDTSYEQYF
TRBV7-2	14	TRBJ2-7	-	TRBD1	TGTGCCAGCAGCTTAGACAGGGGAATCTACGAGCAGTACTTC	CASSLDRGIYEQYF
TRBV19	16	TRBJ2-3	-	-	TGTGCCAGTAGTACCCTAGGGGTGACGGGCAGAGATACGCAGTATTTT	CASSTLGVTGRDTQYF
TRBV29-1	13	TRBJ1-4	-	-	TGCAGCGTTGAGGAGTCCGGGAATGAAAAACTGTTTTTT	CSVEESGNEKLFF
TRBV27	14	TRBJ1-1	-	-	TGTGCCAGCAGTTTTACAGTGATGAACACTGAAGCTTTCTTT	CASSFTVMNTEAFF
TRBV2	12	TRBJ2-5	-	-	TGTGCCGCCACGGGGGTCCAAGAGACCCAGTACTTC	CAATGVQETQYF
TRBV5-1	16	TRBJ1-6	-	-	TGCGCCAGCAGCTTGGAAAGTTACTCCTATAATTCACCCCTCCACTTT	CASSLESYSYNSPLHF
TRBV7-2	14	TRBJ1-2	-	-	TGTGCCAGCAGCTTAGACTCCAGGGAGGACCCCTACACCTTC	CASSLDSREDPYTF
TRBV2	15	TRBJ2-1	-	TRBD1	TGTGCCAGCAGCTCCGGGACAGGTCCCTACAATGAGCAGTTCTTC	CASSSGTGPYNEQFF
TRBV7-2	16	TRBJ2-1	once	-	TGTGCCAGCAGCCCCCCGGGCAGAAGCTCCTACAATGAGCAGTTCTTC	CASSPPGRSSYNEQFF
TRBV7-8	14	TRBJ1-4	-	-	TGTGCCAGCAGCCCCGAGGCGGGGTTCGGAAAACTGTTTTTT	CASSPEAGFGKLFF
TRBV5-1	14	TRBJ1-2	-	-	TGCGCCAGCAGCCTTTCCGGGACTGACTATGGCTACACCTTC	CASSLSGTDYGYTF